Below are 23 T cell receptor beta chains sequenced from a single sample in a study of cytomegalovirus exposure and HLA in healthy donors. Sequenced by immunoSEQ multiplex PCR; TCRdb stores in-frame clones only, minus some. Here the sample spans some 45,000 clones, 90% to 95% being singletons. The specimen was PBMCs. These TCRs come from a man between 18 and 35 years old in good health and CMV-seronegative.

The CDR3 DNA is TGTGCCAGCTCACTAGGACAGGGGTCCTACAATGAGCAGTTCTTC. Its protein is CASSLGQGSYNEQFF. The rearrangement joins TRBV18 to TRBJ2-1; 9 nucleotides match TRBD1. The V gene end was trimmed by 4 bases and the J gene end by 1 base; junction bases not matched to a gene: 2. The CDR3 length is 15 residues. The germline CDR1 and CDR2 sequences are KGHSH and LQKENI. The full variable domain, with the rest looked up from reference TRBV18 and TRBJ2-1, is NAGVMQNPRHLVRRRGQEARLRCSPMKGHSHVYWYRQLPEEGLKFMVYLQKENIIDESGMPKERFSAEFPKEGPSILRIQQVVRGDSAAYFCASSLGQGSYNEQFFGPGTRLTVL.

The V and J genes are TRBV19 and TRBJ1-1, with 7 bases aligning to TRBD1. Germline V gene lookup returns CDR1 LNHDA and CDR2 SQIVND (reference sequence). This CDR3 is 14 amino acids long. V gave up 4 bases and J gave up 0 bases; unmatched junction bases: 2. DNA for the CDR3: TGTGCCAGTAGTACCACAGGGGTGAACACTGAAGCTTTCTTT. Translation gives CASSTTGVNTEAFF.

The V call is TRBV10-3, the J call TRBJ1-5, with TRBD1 matching over 8 bases. The CDR3 extends over 13 amino acids. The V gene's germline CDR1 is ENHRY and CDR2 SYGVKD. Unmatched junction bases numbered 2, after V lost 5 bases and J lost 5 bases. The CDR3 nucleotides read TGTGCCATCAGTCAGGGGGCGGATCAGCCCCAGCATTTT. The encoded protein is CAISQGADQPQHF.

The chain combines TRBV7-2 with TRBJ1-3, with TRBD1 matching over 7 bases. V lost 5 bases and J lost 4; bases outside the gene matches: 8. The CDR3 is 15 amino acids. Per germline, CDR1 SGHTA and CDR2 FQGNSA. The CDR3 sequence is CASSLRQGDGNTIYF. The CDR3 DNA reads as TGTGCCAGCAGCCTCCGACAGGGCGACGGAAACACCATATATTTT.

The J gene is TRBJ2-4, the V gene TRBV15; the match to TRBD1 covers 8 bases. The CDR3 contains 14 residues. Germline loops: CDR1 LNHNV, CDR2 YYDKDF (reference sequence). The J segment lost 16 bases and the V segment lost 1 base, leaving 12 bases of the junction unmatched. The CDR3, as DNA: TGTGCCACCAGCAGAGCGGGGGCAGGGGGCCTTAGTTACTTC. Its translation: CATSRAGAGGLSYF.

The CDR3 nucleotides read TGTGCCAGTAGTTTAAGAGGGACACGTAACTATGGCTACACCTTC. Translation gives CASSLRGTRNYGYTF. The chain combines TRBV19 with TRBJ1-2; tentatively, D is TRBD1 (6 bases). Germline V gives CDR1 LNHDA, CDR2 SQIVND (reference sequence). This CDR3 is built from 15 residues. Trimming cost V 5 bases and J 1 base, with 14 bases left between them.

V usage is TRBV6-5 and J usage is TRBJ2-5; D remains ambiguous. Per the germline V gene, CDR1 is MNHEY and CDR2 is SVGAGI. This CDR3 has 14 residues. V dropped 0 bases and J dropped 2 bases, with 7 bases sitting between them. CDR3 sequence: CASSYSSNQETQYF. For the CDR3, the DNA is TGTGCCAGCAGTTACTCGAGCAATCAAGAGACCCAGTACTTC.

This sequence joins TRBV21-1 and TRBJ1-3; the table's TRBD1 call for D was not verified on the DNA. TRBV21-1 has pseudogene status. The CDR3 covers 20 residues. CDR3 coding DNA: TGTGCCAGCAGCAAAGCGGGCAACAGGGGCGGAATCTTCTCTGGAAACACCATATATTTT. It encodes CASSKAGNRGGIFSGNTIYF.

The count of this clone is one. V is TRBV5-1 and J is TRBJ1-1, with 8 bases that match TRBD1. Germline assignment: CDR1 SGHRS and CDR2 YFSETQ. CDR3 length: 15 amino acids. Unmatched junction bases numbered 15, after V lost 4 bases and J lost 10 bases. CDR3: CASSPEAGGSFRAFF. Written as DNA, the CDR3 is TGCGCCAGCAGCCCGGAGGCAGGGGGCTCTTTTAGAGCTTTCTTT.

V is TRBV4-1 and J is TRBJ2-5; the match to TRBD2 covers 7 bases. The trim removed 1 base at V and 1 base at J, leaving 9 bases unmatched. CDR3 length: 17 residues. Germline loops: CDR1 MGHRA, CDR2 YSYEKL. CDR3 region: CASSQGPLGRGQETQYF. The CDR3 region has the DNA TGCGCCAGCAGCCAAGGCCCGCTTGGGAGGGGCCAAGAGACCCAGTACTTC.

The chain combines TRBV7-2 with TRBJ2-1; D perhaps matches TRBD2 (6 bases). The CDR3 contains 18 residues. V dropped 0 bases and J dropped 7 bases, with 22 bases sitting between them. Germline values: CDR1 SGHTA, CDR2 FQGNSA. The CDR3 here is CASSLALRLASSWNEQFF. Here the CDR3 DNA reads TGTGCCAGCAGCTTAGCGCTTAGGCTAGCGAGTTCGTGGAATGAGCAGTTCTTC. Full variable domain (rest looked up from reference TRBV7-2 and TRBJ2-1): GAGVSQSPSNKVTEKGKDVELRCDPISGHTALYWYRQSLGQGLEFLIYFQGNSAPDKSGLPSDRFSAERTGGSVSTLTIQRTQQEDSAVYLCASSLALRLASSWNEQFFGPGTRLTVL.

This chain joins TRBV7-9 and TRBJ2-5; weak D call: TRBD1 (6 bases). The germline CDR1 and CDR2 sequences are SEHNR and FQNEAQ (reference sequence). The CDR3 spans 15 residues. V lost 5 bases and J lost 0, with 13 bases in between. CDR3 DNA sequence: TGTGCCAGCAGCCTAGGACAGCTCAACCAAGAGACCCAGTACTTC. Its protein is CASSLGQLNQETQYF.

This chain uses TRBV19 with TRBJ1-4; the match to TRBD1 covers 8 bases. The CDR3 is 15 amino acids. V was clipped by 7 bases and J by 8 bases; unmatched bases: 12. The germline CDR1 and CDR2 sequences are LNHDA and SQIVND (reference sequence). CDR3 amino acids: CASNNPGQATEKLFF. CDR3 sequence (DNA): TGTGCCAGTAACAACCCGGGACAGGCGACGGAAAAACTGTTTTTT.

This clone showed up just once. The chain recombines TRBV7-2 with TRBJ2-2; no definite D call. Germline values: CDR1 SGHTA, CDR2 FQGNSA. V was cut by 0 bases and J by 0 bases, with 5 bases left in between. The CDR3 length is 15 residues. The CDR3 is CASSLASTNTGELFF. In DNA form, the CDR3 reads TGTGCCAGCAGCTTAGCGTCTACGAACACCGGGGAGCTGTTTTTT.

This chain links TRBV6-1 with TRBJ2-1, with 7 bases aligning to TRBD1. V gave up 5 bases and J gave up 15 bases; unmatched junction bases: 7. Germline CDR1 reads MNHNS; CDR2 reads SASEGT. The CDR3 sequence is 11 residues long. CDR3 nucleotide sequence: TGTGCCAGCAGTTCCACAGGGGCACGGTTCTTC. Protein: CASSSTGARFF.

This chain uses TRBV11-1 with TRBJ2-2, with D possibly TRBD1 on 6 matching bases. Germline V lookup: CDR1 SGHAT, CDR2 FQDESV (reference sequence). The CDR3 has 16 residues. Trimming cost V 1 base and J 3 bases, with 12 bases left between them. CDR3 coding DNA: TGTGCCAGCAGCTTAGTTAGACAGGACTACACCGGGGAGCTGTTTTTT. Its translation is CASSLVRQDYTGELFF. The variable domain in full, completed from reference TRBV11-1 and TRBJ2-2, reads EAEVAQSPRYKITEKSQAVAFWCDPISGHATLYWYRQILGQGPELLVQFQDESVVDDSQLPKDRFSAERLKGVDSTLKIQPAELGDSAMYLCASSLVRQDYTGELFFGEGSRLTVL.

The chain couples TRBV9 to TRBJ1-1, with D possibly TRBD1 on 5 matching bases. Germline CDR1 is SGDLS and CDR2 is YYNGEE. The CDR3 runs to 15 residues. V was trimmed by 3 bases and J by 1 base, leaving 13 bases between them. The CDR3 protein is CASSASQVKNTEAFF. In nucleotides, the CDR3 is TGTGCCAGCAGCGCCTCACAGGTGAAGAACACTGAAGCTTTCTTT.

Comments on this clone: Additional DNA sequences in this sample encode the identical CDR3. In DNA, the CDR3 is TGTGCCAGCTCACGGACCTCGGGACAGGGGTACTTTGAGCAGTTCTTC. This gives the protein CASSRTSGQGYFEQFF. V usage is TRBV18 and J usage is TRBJ2-1, with 10 bases that match TRBD1. Germline loops: CDR1 KGHSH, CDR2 LQKENI. Trimming at V came to 4 bases and at J to 9 bases, leaving 12 bases not matched to a gene. The CDR3 is 16 amino acids.

The chain combines TRBV11-3 with TRBJ2-1, with no clear D. The CDR3 covers 13 residues. Trimming left V 1 base short and J 7 bases short, with 8 bases between. The V gene's germline CDR1 is SGHNT and CDR2 YENEEA. The CDR3 reads CASSLVFQNEQFF. As DNA, the CDR3 is TGTGCCAGCAGCTTAGTGTTCCAAAATGAGCAGTTCTTC. The variable domain in full, with the rest retrieved from reference TRBV11-3 and TRBJ2-1, is EAGVVQSPRYKIIEKKQPVAFWCNPISGHNTLYWYLQNLGQGPELLIRYENEEAVDDSQLPKDRFSAERLKGVDSTLKIQPAELGDSAVYLCASSLVFQNEQFFGPGTRLTVL.

This sequence joins TRBV6-1 and TRBJ2-5, with TRBD2 matching 14 bases. The germline CDR1 and CDR2 sequences are MNHNS and SASEGT. The J segment lost 7 bases and the V segment lost 8 bases, leaving 0 bases of the junction unmatched. This CDR3 is built from 12 residues. The CDR3 here is CASGLAGGTQYF. The CDR3 nucleotides read TGTGCCAGCGGACTAGCGGGAGGGACCCAGTACTTC.

The V call is TRBV6-5, the J call TRBJ2-7; TRBD2 agrees at 10 bases. This CDR3 is built from 13 residues. The trim removed 5 bases at V and 4 bases at J, leaving 2 bases unmatched. CDR1 is MNHEY and CDR2 is SVGAGI in the germline V gene. The CDR3 region has the DNA TGTGCCAGCAGTGCTAGCGGGAGTTACGAGCAGTACTTC. As protein: CASSASGSYEQYF.

The V call is TRBV5-6, the J call TRBJ2-4; the D gene is possibly TRBD2 (6 bases). Trimming removed 1 base at V and 7 bases at J, with 9 bases between. Per germline, CDR1 SGHDT and CDR2 YYEEEE. CDR3 size: 13 residues. CDR3 amino acids: CASSLWGGNIQYF. In DNA, the CDR3 is TGTGCCAGCAGCTTGTGGGGAGGCAACATTCAGTACTTC.

The CDR3 sequence is CASRPTGTSGRDEQFF. Written as DNA, the CDR3 is TGCGCCAGCAGGCCCACCGGGACTAGCGGGAGGGATGAGCAGTTCTTC. This chain connects TRBV4-1 to TRBJ2-1, with TRBD2 matching over 16 bases. Germline loops: CDR1 MGHRA, CDR2 YSYEKL. Trimming took 6 bases from V and 8 from J; bases not matched to a gene: 7. CDR3 size: 16 residues.